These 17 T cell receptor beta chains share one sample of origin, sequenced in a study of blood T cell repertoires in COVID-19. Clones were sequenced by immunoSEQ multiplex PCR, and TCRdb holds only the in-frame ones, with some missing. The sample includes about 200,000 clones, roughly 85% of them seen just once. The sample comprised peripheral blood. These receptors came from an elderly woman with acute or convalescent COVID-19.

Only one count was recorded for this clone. The DNA for the CDR3 is TGTGCCAGCAGCGACCGACAGGGAATTGGCGGCTACACCTTC. It is translated as CASSDRQGIGGYTF. J is TRBJ1-2 and V is TRBV11-2; the match to TRBD1 covers 7 bases. CDR3 size: 14 residues. The germline V gene has CDR1 SGHAT and CDR2 FQNNGV. The V segment lost 5 bases and the J segment 8 bases; nucleotides outside the gene matches: 11. Looking up the rest from reference TRBV11-2 and TRBJ1-2 gives the full variable domain: EAGVAQSPRYKIIEKRQSVAFWCNPISGHATLYWYQQILGQGPKLLIQFQNNGVVDDSQLPKDRFSAERLKGVDSTLKIQPAKLEDSAVYLCASSDRQGIGGYTFGSGTRLTVV.

CDR3 sequence (DNA): TGTGCCAGCAGTGAAGCAGCAGGGTGGAATGAAAAACTGTTTTTT. Its protein is CASSEAAGWNEKLFF. The rearrangement joins TRBV25-1 to TRBJ1-4; possible D gene TRBD1, 5 bases. V lost 2 bases and J lost 5, with 12 bases in between. Germline-derived CDR1 and CDR2 are MGHDK and SYGVNS. The CDR3 contains 15 residues.

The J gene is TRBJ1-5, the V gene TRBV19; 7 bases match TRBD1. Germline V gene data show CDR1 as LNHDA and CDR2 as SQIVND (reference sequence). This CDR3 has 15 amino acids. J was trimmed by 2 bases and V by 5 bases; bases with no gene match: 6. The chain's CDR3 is CASSPQGTGNQPQHF. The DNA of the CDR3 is TGTGCCAGTAGTCCACAGGGGACGGGCAATCAGCCCCAGCATTTT.

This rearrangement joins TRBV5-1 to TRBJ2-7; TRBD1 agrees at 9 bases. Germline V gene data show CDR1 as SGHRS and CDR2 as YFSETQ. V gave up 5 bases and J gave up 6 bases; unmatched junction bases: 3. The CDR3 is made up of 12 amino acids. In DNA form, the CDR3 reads TGCGCCAGCAGATCGGACAGGGGCGAGCAGTACTTC. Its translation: CASRSDRGEQYF.

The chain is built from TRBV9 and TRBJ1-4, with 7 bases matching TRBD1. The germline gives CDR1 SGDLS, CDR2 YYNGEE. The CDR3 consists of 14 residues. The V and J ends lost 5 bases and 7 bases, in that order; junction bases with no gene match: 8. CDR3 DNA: TGTGCCAGCAGTCGCAGGGGGGATTCTGAAAAACTGTTTTTT. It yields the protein CASSRRGDSEKLFF.

CDR3 sequence: CASSPRQNEKNSPLHF. The DNA of the CDR3 is TGTGCCAGCTCACCCCGACAGAACGAAAAAAATTCACCCCTCCACTTT. The chain is built from TRBV18 and TRBJ1-6; tentative D call: TRBD1 (5 bases). The CDR3 contains 16 residues. Trimming took 3 bases from V and 7 from J, leaving 16 bases between them. Germline assignment: CDR1 KGHSH and CDR2 LQKENI.

The CDR3 sequence is CASSRGGREQYF. CDR3 bases: TGTGCCAGCAGCCGAGGCGGGCGCGAGCAGTACTTC. The chain couples TRBV12-3 or TRBV12-4 to TRBJ2-7; D might be TRBD2 (5 bases). This CDR3 spans 12 amino acids. Trimming took 6 bases from V and 6 from J, leaving 12 bases between them.

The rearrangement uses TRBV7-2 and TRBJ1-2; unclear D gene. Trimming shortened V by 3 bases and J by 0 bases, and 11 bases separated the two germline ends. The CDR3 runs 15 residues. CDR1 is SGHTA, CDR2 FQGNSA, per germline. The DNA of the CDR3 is TGTGCCAGCAGCTTTAGCGTTATCGCTAACTATGGCTACACCTTC. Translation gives CASSFSVIANYGYTF.

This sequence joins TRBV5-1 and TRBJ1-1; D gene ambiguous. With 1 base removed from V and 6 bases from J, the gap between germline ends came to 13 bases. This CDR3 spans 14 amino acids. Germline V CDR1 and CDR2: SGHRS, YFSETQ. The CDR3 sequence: CASSLSPPVAEAFF. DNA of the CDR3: TGCGCCAGCAGCTTGTCCCCACCGGTCGCTGAAGCTTTCTTT.

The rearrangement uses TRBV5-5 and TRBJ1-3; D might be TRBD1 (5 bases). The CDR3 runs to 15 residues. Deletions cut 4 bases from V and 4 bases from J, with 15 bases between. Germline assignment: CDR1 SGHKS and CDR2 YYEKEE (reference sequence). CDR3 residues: CASSPGGTQGNTIYF. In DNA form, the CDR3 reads TGTGCCAGCAGCCCGGGGGGGACCCAAGGAAACACCATATATTTT.

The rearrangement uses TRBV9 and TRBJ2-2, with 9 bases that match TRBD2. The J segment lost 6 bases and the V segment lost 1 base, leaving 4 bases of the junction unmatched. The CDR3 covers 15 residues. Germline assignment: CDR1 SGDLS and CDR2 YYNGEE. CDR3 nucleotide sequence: TGTGCCAGCAGCGTACGCGGGAGGGGTGCCGGGGAGCTGTTTTTT. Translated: CASSVRGRGAGELFF.

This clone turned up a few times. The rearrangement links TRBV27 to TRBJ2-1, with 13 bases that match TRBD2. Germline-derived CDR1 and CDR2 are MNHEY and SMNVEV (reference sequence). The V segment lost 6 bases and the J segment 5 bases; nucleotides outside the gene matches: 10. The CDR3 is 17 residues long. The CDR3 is CASSRLTLAGGDNEQFF. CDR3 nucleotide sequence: TGTGCCAGCAGCCGTTTGACACTAGCGGGAGGGGACAATGAGCAGTTCTTC.

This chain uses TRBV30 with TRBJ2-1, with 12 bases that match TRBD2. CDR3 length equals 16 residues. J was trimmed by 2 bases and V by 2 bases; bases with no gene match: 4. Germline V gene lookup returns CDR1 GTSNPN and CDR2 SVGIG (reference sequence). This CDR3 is CAWSLAGGLAYNEQFF. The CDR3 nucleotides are TGTGCCTGGAGTCTAGCGGGAGGGCTCGCCTACAATGAGCAGTTCTTC.

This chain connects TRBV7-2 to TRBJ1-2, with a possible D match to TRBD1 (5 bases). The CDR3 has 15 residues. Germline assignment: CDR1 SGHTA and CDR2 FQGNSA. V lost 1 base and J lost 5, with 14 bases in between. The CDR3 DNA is TGTGCCAGCAGCTTAGTCGGGGGGGTAGGATATGGCTACACCTTC. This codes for CASSLVGGVGYGYTF.

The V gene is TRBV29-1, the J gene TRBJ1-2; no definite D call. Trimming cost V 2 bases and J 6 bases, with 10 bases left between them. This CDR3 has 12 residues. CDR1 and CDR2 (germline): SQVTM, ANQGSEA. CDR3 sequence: CSVESRVHGYTF. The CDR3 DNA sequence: TGCAGCGTTGAAAGCCGGGTGCATGGCTACACCTTC.

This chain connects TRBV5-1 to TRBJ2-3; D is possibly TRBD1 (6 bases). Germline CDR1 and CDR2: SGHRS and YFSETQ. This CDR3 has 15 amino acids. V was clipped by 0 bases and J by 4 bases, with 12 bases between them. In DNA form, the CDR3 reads TGCGCCAGCAGCTTGGTCCCAGGGGCGGCAGATACGCAGTATTTT. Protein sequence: CASSLVPGAADTQYF.

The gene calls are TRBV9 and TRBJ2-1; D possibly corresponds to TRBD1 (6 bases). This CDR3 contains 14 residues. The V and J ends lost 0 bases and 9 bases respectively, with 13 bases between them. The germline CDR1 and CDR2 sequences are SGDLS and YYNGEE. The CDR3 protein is CASSVAHRDTEQFF. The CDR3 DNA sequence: TGTGCCAGCAGCGTAGCCCACAGGGACACTGAGCAGTTCTTC.